This TCR beta chain was recovered during a study of regulatory T cells in long-lasting Graves disease (dated by TCRdb to about 2021). Broadly, across the study: In the newly diagnosed Graves' disease group, patients had been taking antithyroid drugs for less than 3 months. This study used TCR sequencing and RNA sequencing of peripheral blood to compare persistent Graves' disease patients against newly diagnosed Graves' disease patients. The study took place in China and was registered as a clinical trial. A total of roughly 33 samples underwent TCR sequencing: around 13 from persistent and roughly 20 from newly diagnosed Graves' disease patients. Study-wide conclusions, independent of this receptor: Sequencing and analysis were limited to the TCR beta chain. Patients with persistent disease shared more public clonotypes (around 3,000) than newly diagnosed patients did (about 970). Preferential use of TRBV28, TRBJ1-2 and TRBJ2-5 was observed in persistent disease, whereas TRBV20-1 and TRBJ2-1 were favored in newly diagnosed disease. Peripheral blood alone was examined, since thyroid tissue, which constituted the primary lesion, could not be accessed. Compared with newly diagnosed patients, patients with persistent Graves' disease had lower TCR Shannon entropy and fewer highly expanded clones, which suggests clonal expansion. The authors noted that the small sample size was a limitation that may lower accuracy.

As concerns this clonotype: Its antigen target is currently unknown. No much larger clone exists at a distance of one base, and base qualities are not known.

The library was made by multiplex PCR. Instrument used: Illumina HiSeq 4000. iRepertoire HTBI primers and Arm-PCR amplification of CDR3 regions were used to construct TCR beta libraries. Before sequencing, the PCR products underwent gel purification. Concerning the study's data processing: Across samples, roughly 60 TRBV and 13 to 15 TRBJ segments were identified and used for gene usage analysis of CDR3 amino acid clonotypes. COPE and FqMerger were used to merge filtered high-quality paired reads into contigs. BLAST was used to align contigs to IMGT TRBV, TRBD and TRBJ reference genes, and CDR3 was defined according to IMGT. Highly expanded clones were defined as clonotypes with a frequency above 0.1%. Shannon entropy was used to measure repertoire diversity, and the Gini coefficient was used to measure V-J evenness. Clonotypes shared by more than one individual were considered public. In-frame beta chains were kept once TCRdb had trimmed the public reads at Q25 with fastp and called clones with MiXCR. Rows merge per CDR3 protein into single entries with the most common DNA and genes. The V and J calls, along with clone size, are taken from TCRdb and not from the paper's own processing. This sample comprises 350,000 to 500,000 distinct CDR3 sequences, approximately 15% of them detected only once. In total, the top ten clones hold roughly a sixth of the sample.

CDR1 DFQATT and CDR2 SNEGSKA were looked up in the germline V gene (reference sequence). From the cysteine through the phenylalanine, the CDR3 covers 15 amino acids. The kept DNA is CDR3 alone, 45 bases in frame from the first base. Ends trimmed: V by 0 bases, J by 3 bases; bases unmatched to a gene: 4. The time point label of this sample denotes: newly diagnosed GD, antithyroid drugs for less than 3 months. RNA was extracted from PBMCs in TRIzol for both TCR sequencing and RNA sequencing. Graves' disease was diagnosed according to American Thyroid Association guidelines. Recruitment of patients was carried out at an endocrinology department in Xi'an, China. From each patient, approximately 9 milliliters of peripheral blood was collected into an EDTA anticoagulant tube. PBMCs were isolated by Ficoll Paque Plus density gradient separation without further T cell sorting. An Agilent 2100 Bioanalyzer and agarose gel were used to assess RNA quality, and a NanoDrop 2000 was used to measure RNA concentration.

Another study also made use of these data, one on T cells in Graves' hyperthyroidism and ophthalmopathy. As noted in the second study: A patient counted as having stable Graves' hyperthyroidism if no progression to ophthalmopathy occurred over 18 months of follow-up. Hyperthyroidism patients were aged 18 to 65 years and newly diagnosed, with disease duration of less than 2 months. Patients with uncontrolled infections, other autoimmune diseases, pregnancy or lactation were excluded. Diagnoses were based on clinical symptoms, serum thyroxine and TRAb, thyroid ultrasound and orbital computed tomography. The first round of RT-PCR for the TCR CDR3 was performed with the HTBI primer set and the Qiagen OneStep RT-PCR kit. Most expanded thyroid clonotypes (frequency above 0.001) were also detected in blood, a finding suggesting that blood repertoires may reflect thyroid immune responses. In cross-validation, a model built on a 13 V-J signature told ophthalmopathy apart from stable hyperthyroidism with approximately 90% sensitivity and around 83% specificity, and in testing the same model reached 80%/75%. In validation, the model predicted progression to ophthalmopathy with 60% to 71% sensitivity and 72% to 75% specificity, a median of about 6.7 months before onset. To identify distinguishing TCR V-J signatures, a discovery cohort of some 100 patients was used, comprising 43 with Graves' ophthalmopathy and around 60 with stable Graves' hyperthyroidism. Prospective prediction of ophthalmopathy was tested in an independent validation cohort of approximately 19 hyperthyroidism patients and 15 to 17 patients who later progressed to ophthalmopathy. For training and testing, the approximately 92 patients in the discovery cohort were randomly divided in a 7:3 ratio. In addition, the study compared T-cell repertoires in thyroid tissue and in blood from roughly six Graves' hyperthyroidism patients. Once sampling was done, hyperthyroidism patients were given methimazole at a starting dose of 30 mg daily, whereas ophthalmopathy patients were given high-dose intravenous methylprednisolone. Libraries were constructed in a second round of multiplex PCR, after which size selection and purification were carried out. Sequencing of the libraries was done on an Illumina HiSeq2000 using paired-end 100 bp reads. SOAPnuke was used to process the raw data, removing reads that contained adapters or uncalled bases, had a mean Phred below 15, or lacked an exact match to the constant primer or identifier. High-quality paired reads were merged using COPE v1.2.5, and each unique nucleotide sequence was defined as a clonotype. Clonotypes were aligned to IMGT TRBV, TRBD and TRBJ reference segments using MiTCR v1.1. The analysis was restricted to V-J combinations with a frequency above 0.0001, which together covered 99% to 99.2% of the repertoires. A TCS score was defined as the ratio of F50 (clonal expansion) to E x V (chaos), with BLOSUM62-based TCRdist applied between CDR3 peptides within each V-J. Welch's t-statistics and random forest reduced roughly 530 V-J features to some 14, which were used in a naive Bayes classifier (R e1071). Sample size was not statistically predetermined, and investigators were not blinded to group allocation. The paper describes TCR Vbeta CDR3 sequencing of 135 peripheral blood samples, made up of roughly 45 ophthalmopathy patients, approximately 73 hyperthyroidism patients and 17 progressor patients.

The chain uses TRBV20-1 and TRBJ2-7, and TRBD2 aligns with 11 junction nucleotides. The clonotype was recovered from a woman between 50 and 59 years old with Graves disease. Donor details come from another sample of the same person, matched by shared clones. The source was peripheral blood mononuclear cells (PBMCs), collected at new diagnosis, from a patient treated with antithyroid drugs. The encoded CDR3 is CSARDGTSGYYEQYF. The DNA sequence is TGCAGTGCTAGAGATGGGACTAGCGGTTACTACGAGCAGTACTTC.